This T cell receptor (beta chain) was sequenced for a study of cytotoxic CD8 clonotypes in ibrutinib-treated CLL. Whole-study context: Response samples were obtained once patients had received a median about 11 months of treatment, range 6 to 36. Overall study results and limits: At ibrutinib response, clonality increased, and at progression it declined back toward baseline. T-cell clonality at baseline went above that of age-matched healthy donors and rose and fell with circulating CD8+ T-cell counts. Contraction or stability on treatment characterized the public clonotypes, which were uncommon.

Germline CDR1 is SGHAT and CDR2 is FQDESV (reference sequence). V dropped 5 bases and J dropped 1 base, with 11 bases sitting between them. The CDR3 has 14 amino acids. A remark on this clone: As yet, its antigen is unknown.

Measured with immunoSEQ multiplex PCR; TCRdb has only the in-frame clones, and not every one. The table includes tens of thousands of clones, approximately 90% detected once. The origin of this receptor is a human donor with chronic lymphocytic leukemia. The starting material was PBMCs, obtained after 12 months of ibrutinib treatment. The chain carries TRBV11-1 and TRBJ2-5; the D call may be TRBD1 or TRBD2 (5 bases each). The CDR3 is CASSAGTTQETQYF. The CDR3, as DNA: TGTGCCAGCAGCGCCGGGACGACCCAAGAGACCCAGTACTTC.